This T cell receptor beta chain was profiled in a study of blood T cell repertoires in COVID-19. Study at large: Samples taken during acute and convalescent COVID-19 were collected in the United States, Italy and Spain.

Authors' methods: Amplifying reference gene primers gave estimates of nucleated cell counts. Sequencing was performed with immunoSEQ multiplex PCR; in TCRdb, only in-frame clones are kept and a portion is missing. The DNA gave D and trimming, while V, J and clone size come from that table. The sample lists about 8,400 clones, roughly 90% occurring once. The CDR3 spans 13 residues. From germline, CDR1 is MNHEY and CDR2 SVGAGI. V was pared by 0 bases and J by 8 bases, with 10 bases between. The clonotype originates from a man in his fifties or sixties with acute or convalescent COVID-19. The V call is TRBV6-5, the J call TRBJ1-2; no reliable D call. The sample comprised peripheral blood. Here the CDR3 DNA reads TGTGCCAGCAGTTACTCGAACCGGTGGGGCTACACCTTC. As protein: CASSYSNRWGYTF.